The T cell receptor (beta chain) described here comes from a study of cytomegalovirus exposure and HLA in healthy donors. About the research overall: Inside one of the first data releases sat tens of millions of unique TCRs taken from HLA-typed donors. Study-level results: Several of the most significant clusters appeared linked to common viral pathogens, based on a later analysis.

For this clone: Its antigen remains unknown.

In the PCR, 60 Vbeta and 13 Jbeta primers were used. Only in-frame clones appear in the TCRdb table, and some are missing; sequencing was by immunoSEQ multiplex PCR. The sample records tens of thousands of clones, less than 65% being singletons. V lost 2 bases, J lost 1 base, and 17 bases lay in between. Per germline, CDR1 SEHNR and CDR2 FQNEAQ (reference sequence). This CDR3 contains 17 residues. This chain connects TRBV7-9 to TRBJ1-2, with D maybe TRBD1 (6 bases). The TCR was taken from a woman in her thirties in good health and CMV-seronegative. The sequencing input was PBMCs. The CDR3 DNA reads as TGTGCCAGCAGCTTACCGCCTGGCAGGGGCTATAACTATGGCTACACCTTC. Its translation: CASSLPPGRGYNYGYTF.